One sample yielded the 17 T cell receptor beta chains listed below, sequenced in a study of CD8 T cells in ankylosing spondylitis. Regarding the study as a whole: A TCR beta motif made of under 10 highly homologous variants seemed typical of ankylosing spondylitis blood.

No antigen has been identified for these receptors. TCRdb reprocessed the 5' RACE reads via MiXCR and lists one record per CDR3 protein. Among hundreds of thousands of distinct CDR3 sequences listed, more than 15% were seen once. Sequencing was performed on blood, either unsorted or a sorted T cell fraction (not recorded which). The receptor set was obtained from a male donor with ankylosing spondylitis.

This clonotype was seen only a few times. The V call is TRBV11-1, the J call TRBJ2-2; the D call may be TRBD1 or TRBD2 (6 bases each). V gave up 1 base and J gave up 1 base, with 22 bases separating them. Germline loops: CDR1 SGHAT, CDR2 FQDESV (reference sequence). The CDR3 totals 20 residues. The chain's CDR3 is CASSLDRSGALRRNTGELFF. The CDR3 DNA sequence: TGTGCCAGCAGCTTAGATCGGTCGGGGGCCCTCAGACGGAACACCGGGGAGCTGTTTTTT.

There are many counts of this clonotype. V and J are TRBV20-1 and TRBJ2-5; 11 nucleotides match TRBD1. The J segment lost 5 bases and the V segment lost 2 bases, leaving 13 bases of the junction unmatched. The germline gives CDR1 DFQATT, CDR2 SNEGSKA (reference sequence). The CDR3 consists of 17 residues. CDR3 DNA sequence: TGCAGTGCTAGATATCCCGGGACAGGGGGGCGCCAGGAGACCCAGTACTTC. Its translation is CSARYPGTGGRQETQYF.

V and J are TRBV18 and TRBJ2-5, with D uncertain. CDR1 is KGHSH and CDR2 is LQKENI in the germline V gene. This CDR3 has 13 amino acids. Trimming pared 7 bases from V and 0 bases from J, leaving 9 bases between. The CDR3 DNA follows: TGTGCCAGCTGTTCAGGCCACCAAGAGACCCAGTACTTC. Translating it yields CASCSGHQETQYF.

This clonotype was recorded at least ten times. This chain uses TRBV29-1 with TRBJ2-7; D is undetermined. The CDR3 contains 13 residues. Germline V gene lookup returns CDR1 SQVTM and CDR2 ANQGSEA. The ends were cut back, 5 bases at V and 2 bases at J, with 13 bases in the middle. The CDR3 region is CSVWEGKAYEQYF. CDR3 sequence (DNA): TGCAGCGTTTGGGAAGGGAAGGCCTACGAGCAGTACTTC.

The CDR3 DNA reads as TGTGCCAGCAGTCCGCCCCGGGACAGGGGGCTCGGTGGCTACACCTTC. Protein product: CASSPPRDRGLGGYTF. The rearrangement links TRBV25-1 to TRBJ1-2; 12 positions agree with TRBD1. Germline CDR1 reads MGHDK; CDR2 reads SYGVNS. The J segment lost 7 bases and the V segment lost 5 bases, leaving 11 bases of the junction unmatched. CDR3 length equals 16 residues.

This chain links TRBV7-2 with TRBJ1-6, with 8 nucleotides matching TRBD1. The CDR3 loop spans 15 amino acids. Germline V CDR1 and CDR2: SGHTA, FQGNSA. After removal of 3 bases from V and 10 bases from J, the junction contained 8 bases not matched to a gene. The CDR3 nucleotides are TGTGCCAGCAGCTTCAGGACAGGGAGCACGTCACCCCTCCACTTT. This encodes CASSFRTGSTSPLHF. Full variable domain (missing parts from reference TRBV7-2 and TRBJ1-6): GAGVSQSPSNKVTEKGKDVELRCDPISGHTALYWYRQSLGQGLEFLIYFQGNSAPDKSGLPSDRFSAERTGGSVSTLTIQRTQQEDSAVYLCASSFRTGSTSPLHFGNGTRLTVT.

This clonotype has a count of ten or more. V and J are TRBV5-5 and TRBJ2-2; 11 nucleotides align to TRBD1. Germline-derived CDR1 and CDR2 are SGHKS and YYEKEE (reference sequence). V shed 3 bases and J 5 bases; nucleotides not matched to a gene: 6. This CDR3 comprises 16 residues. CDR3 amino acids: CASSSGQGAGTGELFF. The CDR3 nucleotides are TGTGCCAGCAGCTCAGGACAGGGGGCGGGGACCGGGGAGCTGTTTTTT.

This clonotype was observed at least ten times. The chain carries TRBV12-3 or TRBV12-4 and TRBJ1-1; D ambiguous. V lost 3 bases and J lost 6, with 17 bases in between. The CDR3 runs 15 residues. In DNA, the CDR3 is TGTGCCAGCAGTTTGAGTCTAAAGGGTGGCGCTGAAGCTTTCTTT. Translated: CASSLSLKGGAEAFF.

This chain uses TRBV3-1 with TRBJ2-7; D unclear. The V gene's germline CDR1 is LGHDT and CDR2 YNNKEL (reference sequence). CDR3 length: 11 residues. Between the trimmed V and J ends, which lost 3 bases and 3 bases, there was a span of 3 bases. The CDR3 spells CASSHIYEQYF. The CDR3 nucleotides read TGTGCCAGCAGCCACATCTACGAGCAGTACTTC.

This clonotype was detected only a few times. The genes are TRBV11-2 and TRBJ2-7; 10 bases line up with TRBD2. The CDR3 spans 15 residues. V lost 5 bases to trimming and J lost 2 bases; unmatched junction nucleotides: 6. Per germline, CDR1 SGHAT and CDR2 FQNNGV. The CDR3 loop is CASSISGGAPYEQYF. CDR3 DNA: TGTGCCAGCAGCATCAGCGGGGGGGCCCCCTACGAGCAGTACTTC.

The V gene is TRBV5-1, the J gene TRBJ2-5; D is ambiguous. Germline V CDR1 and CDR2: SGHRS, YFSETQ. This CDR3 comprises 15 residues. Trimming took off 0 bases at V and 4 bases at J, with 13 bases between the two ends. CDR3 in DNA: TGCGCCAGCAGCTTGGGTCTCATCTCGAGAGAGACCCAGTACTTC. This encodes CASSLGLISRETQYF.

Only a few counts were recorded for this clonotype. The chain uses TRBV30 and TRBJ2-1; D perhaps matches TRBD1 (6 bases). V lost 1 base to trimming and J lost 0 bases, with 16 bases between them. The length of the CDR3 is 17 residues. Germline V lookup: CDR1 GTSNPN, CDR2 SVGIG (reference sequence). This chain's CDR3 is CAWSASLGTRSYNEQFF. The CDR3 bases are TGTGCCTGGAGTGCCTCACTAGGGACACGCTCCTACAATGAGCAGTTCTTC.

This clonotype was detected a few times. The CDR3 DNA is TGTGCCAGCAGTTTAAAAACTCCCGGCAATGAGCAGTTCTTC. It yields the protein CASSLKTPGNEQFF. This rearrangement joins TRBV12-3 or TRBV12-4 to TRBJ2-1, with D uncertain. CDR3 length: 14 amino acids. Deletions cut 2 bases from V and 6 bases from J, with 11 bases between.

The V call is TRBV7-3, the J call TRBJ2-7; 11 nucleotides agree with TRBD2. Germline CDR1 and CDR2: SGHTA and FQGTGA. The CDR3 spans 20 residues. Trimming cost V 2 bases and J 3 bases; bases outside gene matches: 18. CDR3 in DNA: TGTGCCAGCAGCTTACCGTGGGCTAGCGGGAGGAAAGGGGTAATCTACGAGCAGTACTTC. As protein: CASSLPWASGRKGVIYEQYF.

This chain links TRBV18 with TRBJ2-5; 7 bases agree with TRBD1. The CDR3 has 16 amino acids. V lost 4 bases, J lost 3 bases, and 11 bases stayed unmatched. Germline CDR1 KGHSH, CDR2 LQKENI. The CDR3 DNA reads TGTGCCAGCTCACGTCTACCTACAGGGGACAAAGAGACCCAGTACTTC. This gives the protein CASSRLPTGDKETQYF.

This clonotype was picked up a small number of times. The rearrangement uses TRBV20-1 and TRBJ2-2; tentatively, D is TRBD2 (5 bases). V dropped 1 base and J dropped 4 bases, with 13 bases sitting between them. The CDR3 spans 15 residues. Germline values: CDR1 DFQATT, CDR2 SNEGSKA (reference sequence). CDR3 bases: TGCAGTGCTAGAGTGGGGAGTTTGGGCACCGGGGAGCTGTTTTTT. Translating gives CSARVGSLGTGELFF.

At least ten counts were recorded for this clonotype. This chain connects TRBV7-3 to TRBJ2-7; no clear D gene. V gave up 1 base and J gave up 4 bases, with 8 bases separating them. Germline V gene lookup returns CDR1 SGHTA and CDR2 FQGTGA. CDR3 length: 13 amino acids. The CDR3 DNA sequence: TGTGCCAGCAGCTTAAGTAATGGGTACGAGCAGTACTTC. This codes for CASSLSNGYEQYF.